Following are 6 T cell receptor beta chains from one sample sequenced in a study of T cells in Graves' hyperthyroidism and ophthalmopathy. TCR beta CDR3 regions were amplified from RNA transcripts. The HTBI primer set drove a first-round RT-PCR of the TCR CDR3. A single record per CDR3 protein comes from TCRdb applying MiXCR to the multiplex PCR reads. There are fewer than 200,000 distinct CDR3 sequences in the sample; over 7.5% occur only once, and approximately 20% lies in the top ten. The sample was blood. These receptors all stem from a woman aged 18-29 years with Graves' hyperthyroidism that later progressed to Graves' ophthalmopathy.

This clonotype turned up a few times. The chain links TRBV5-1 to TRBJ2-1; 14 positions agree with TRBD2. V lost 6 bases, J lost 8 bases, and 4 bases stayed unmatched. CDR3 size: 14 residues. CDR1 is SGHRS, CDR2 YFSETQ, per germline. The CDR3 DNA reads TGCGCCAGCACGGGGACTAGCGGGAGCGATGAGCAGTTCTTC. This translates into CASTGTSGSDEQFF.

This clonotype was picked up a small number of times. This chain's CDR3 is CASSPSSSGANVLTF. The DNA for the CDR3 is TGTGCCAGCAGCCCATCCAGCTCTGGGGCCAACGTCCTGACTTTC. V usage is TRBV7-9 and J usage is TRBJ2-6, with D unresolved. The CDR3 spans 15 residues. The V and J ends lost 5 bases and 0 bases respectively, with 8 bases between them. The germline gives CDR1 SEHNR, CDR2 FQNEAQ (reference sequence).

This clonotype was observed at least ten times. The chain couples TRBV10-3 to TRBJ2-5, with 11 bases fitting TRBD1. This CDR3 spans 13 amino acids. J was trimmed by 5 bases and V by 6 bases; bases with no gene match: 2. Germline values: CDR1 ENHRY, CDR2 SYGVKD. The CDR3 reads CAIRGTGGETQYF. The CDR3 DNA follows: TGTGCCATCAGAGGGACAGGGGGGGAGACCCAGTACTTC.

There are many counts of this clonotype. The CDR3 reads CAISEEGHTEAFF. In DNA form, the CDR3 reads TGTGCCATCAGTGAGGAGGGTCACACTGAAGCTTTCTTT. The chain joins TRBV10-3 to TRBJ1-1; D unresolved. Trimming took off 2 bases at V and 3 bases at J, with 7 bases between the two ends. The CDR3 is 13 amino acids. CDR1 is ENHRY, CDR2 SYGVKD, per germline.

This clonotype was recorded at least ten times. The chain joins TRBV29-1 to TRBJ2-7; maybe TRBD1 (6 bases). Trimming removed 4 bases from V and 3 bases from J, with 19 bases in between. The CDR3 runs to 15 residues. Germline CDR1 reads SQVTM; CDR2 reads ANQGSEA. The CDR3 reads CSVGASDRTYYEQYF. The CDR3 region has the DNA TGCAGCGTTGGCGCCTCCGACAGGACTTACTACGAGCAGTACTTC.

This clonotype was recorded at least ten times. V usage is TRBV12-3 or TRBV12-4 and J usage is TRBJ2-7; D gene unclear. The CDR3 has 15 residues. V lost 6 bases and J 2 bases, leaving 17 bases between the germline ends. CDR3 bases: TGTGCCAGCAGCCCTTACGGAACCGCGGCCTACGAGCAGTACTTC. This gives the protein CASSPYGTAAYEQYF.